This T cell receptor (beta chain) was sequenced for a study of shared clonotypes between healthy human individuals. Comment on this clone: Its target is unknown.

In the original workflow: ImmunoSEQ supplied junction-only sequences lacking quality scores, so filtering was different. The assay was immunoSEQ multiplex PCR, and TCRdb's table has in-frame clones only and misses some. V, J and clone size reflect that table, while D and trimming were determined from the DNA. Of over a million clones listed, around 97% were seen once; the top ten hold over 1%. The CDR3 is 13 amino acids. Germline CDR1 MDHEN, CDR2 SYDVKM. V was shortened by 6 bases and J by 8 bases, with 15 bases between the two germline ends. Study findings and constraints: Sequencing depth was a factor that was expected to affect clonotype sharing among donors. Genetic and exposure-history diversity was limited by the small donor number.

None of the donors, who were healthy HIV-negative adults, had recently had acute infections or vaccinations. The chain couples TRBV28 to TRBJ2-3; D not resolved. The source of this sequence is a man aged 25 to 45 in good health. Specimen: naive CD4+ T cells sorted from blood. Subset noted: CD45RA+ positively selected. The CDR3 is CASRSLAPFTQYF. The CDR3 DNA reads as TGTGCCAGCAGGTCGCTGGCCCCGTTTACGCAGTATTTT.